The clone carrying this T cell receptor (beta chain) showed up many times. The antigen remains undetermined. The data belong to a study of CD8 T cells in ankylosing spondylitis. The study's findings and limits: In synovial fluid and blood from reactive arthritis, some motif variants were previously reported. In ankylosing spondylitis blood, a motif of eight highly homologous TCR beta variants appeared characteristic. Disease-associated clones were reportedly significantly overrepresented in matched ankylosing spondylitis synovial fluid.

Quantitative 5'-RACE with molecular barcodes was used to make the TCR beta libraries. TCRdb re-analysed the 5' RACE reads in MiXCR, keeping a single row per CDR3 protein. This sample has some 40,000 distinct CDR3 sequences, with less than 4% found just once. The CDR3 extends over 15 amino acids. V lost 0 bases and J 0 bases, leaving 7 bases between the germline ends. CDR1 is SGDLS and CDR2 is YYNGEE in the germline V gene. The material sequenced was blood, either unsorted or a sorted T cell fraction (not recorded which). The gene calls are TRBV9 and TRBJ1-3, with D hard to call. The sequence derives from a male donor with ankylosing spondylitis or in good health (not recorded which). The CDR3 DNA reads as TGTGCCAGCAGCGTAGGTTCCCTCTCTGGAAACACCATATATTTT. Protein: CASSVGSLSGNTIYF. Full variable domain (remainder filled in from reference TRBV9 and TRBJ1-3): DSGVTQTPKHLITATGQRVTLRCSPRSGDLSVYWYQQSLDQGLQFLIQYYNGEERAKGNILERFSAQQFPDLHSELNLSSLELGDSALYFCASSVGSLSGNTIYFGEGSWLTVV.